This is a list of T cell receptor beta chains from one sample in a study of cytomegalovirus exposure and HLA in healthy donors. Assay used: immunoSEQ multiplex PCR; TCRdb lists only in-frame clones, some missing. The sample totals some 120,000 clones; its top ten clones hold 2%. Sequenced material: PBMCs. The receptor set was obtained from a woman between 55 and 75 years old in good health and CMV-seronegative. Both conserved end residues are part of each CDR3. D genes are given only for firm matches.

CDR3 length: 18; D gene: TRBD1; V gene: TRBV5-1; J gene: TRBJ2-5; CDR3 DNA: TGCGCCGGGGACAGGGAACGACTAGTAAATCTTATAAGAGACTCCCAGTACTTC; CDR3 protein: CAGDRERLVNLIRDSQYF
CDR3 length: 13; D gene: -; V gene: TRBV6-4; J gene: TRBJ1-3; CDR3 DNA: TGTGCCAGCACCCGGAGAGGGTCTGACACCATATATTTT; CDR3 protein: CASTRRGSDTIYF
CDR3 length: 14; D gene: -; V gene: TRBV2; J gene: TRBJ2-3; CDR3 DNA: TGTGCCAGCAGCGGTCTAGTAGTAGCCCATACGCAGTATTTT; CDR3 protein: CASSGLVVAHTQYF
CDR3 length: 15; D gene: -; V gene: TRBV7-9; J gene: TRBJ2-5; CDR3 DNA: TGTGCCAGCAGCTCCGGTTGGGGAGGCCAAGAGACCCAGTACTTC; CDR3 protein: CASSSGWGGQETQYF
CDR3 length: 18; D gene: TRBD2; V gene: TRBV19; J gene: TRBJ2-1; CDR3 DNA: TGTGCCAGTAGTATCGGGTTGGAGTCTAGCGGGATTTTCGGTGAGCAGTTCTTC; CDR3 protein: CASSIGLESSGIFGEQFF
CDR3 length: 14; D gene: -; V gene: TRBV4-2; J gene: TRBJ1-1; CDR3 DNA: TGTGCCAGCAGCCAAGATCTCGGGAACACTGAAGCTTTCTTT; CDR3 protein: CASSQDLGNTEAFF
CDR3 length: 17; D gene: TRBD1; V gene: TRBV11-3; J gene: TRBJ1-3; CDR3 DNA: TGTGCCAGCAGCTTAGGGACCGGGACAGGTCCAGGAAACACCATATATTTT; CDR3 protein: CASSLGTGTGPGNTIYF
CDR3 length: 17; D gene: TRBD1; V gene: TRBV6-1; J gene: TRBJ1-2; CDR3 DNA: TGTGCCAGCAGTGAAGGAGGGACAGGGACACCAAGTGGTGGCTACACCTTC; CDR3 protein: CASSEGGTGTPSGGYTF
CDR3 length: 14; D gene: -; V gene: TRBV5-1; J gene: TRBJ1-2; CDR3 DNA: TGCGCCAGCAGCTTGGGTAACAGGGTGGATGGCTACACCTTC; CDR3 protein: CASSLGNRVDGYTF
CDR3 length: 15; D gene: -; V gene: TRBV6-6; J gene: TRBJ1-1; CDR3 DNA: TGTGCCAGCACTGACTCCGGAGGTTTGGACACTGAAGCTTTCTTT; CDR3 protein: CASTDSGGLDTEAFF
CDR3 length: 15; D gene: -; V gene: TRBV5-6; J gene: TRBJ1-1; CDR3 DNA: TGTGCCAGCAGCTCCCGGGGGGCCGGGTATACTGAAGCTTTCTTT; CDR3 protein: CASSSRGAGYTEAFF
CDR3 length: 15; D gene: -; V gene: TRBV5-4; J gene: TRBJ2-1; CDR3 DNA: TGTGCCAGCAGCTTGGAACTACCCAGCTACAATGAGCAGTTCTTC; CDR3 protein: CASSLELPSYNEQFF